This TCR beta chain was identified in a study of patients and donors after allogeneic stem cell transplantation. TCRdb used MiXCR to reprocess the RT-PCR reads, holding one entry per CDR3 protein. Among some 880,000 distinct CDR3 sequences, approximately 19% were seen once, and the ten largest hold around 6%. The CDR3 is made up of 16 amino acids. Germline CDR1 and CDR2: MNHEY and SVGEGT. Trimming removed 2 bases at V and 2 bases at J, with 14 bases between. This clonotype occurred a few times. Input material: blood, either unsorted or a sorted T cell fraction (not recorded which). The chain links TRBV6-2 or TRBV6-3 to TRBJ2-3; the D gene is possibly TRBD2 (6 bases). The sequence was obtained from a human donor who was either an allogeneic HSCT recipient or a stem cell or donor lymphocyte infusion donor (not recorded which). It is not recorded whose cells these are; they may come from a transplant donor. For the CDR3, the DNA is TGTGCCAGCAGTTACGCGCCGGGACTCTTCACAGATACGCAGTATTTT. Its protein is CASSYAPGLFTDTQYF.